Below, 25 T cell receptor beta chains from the same sample are listed, as sequenced in a study of blood T cells in healthy people across ages (dated by TCRdb to 2013 to 2016). The library came from 5' RACE. The data were produced on an Illumina HiSeq 2500. A second roughly 6 to 11 cycle PCR used a sample-barcoded 5' primer and a J-beta primer mix. TCRdb reprocessing: public reads trimmed at Q25 with fastp, clones called with MiXCR, in-frame beta chains kept. For every CDR3 protein sequence, its rows merge into one entry that carries the most common genes and DNA. The sample table contains around 970,000 distinct CDR3 sequences; only one count was recorded for approximately 50% of them. Around 21% of the sample lies in the top ten. The sequencing sample was made of blood. The receptors shown here come from a woman between 55 and 75 years old in good health.

The chain combines TRBV6-6 with TRBJ1-2; D unresolved. This CDR3 comprises 15 residues. Looked up from germline, CDR1 is MNHNY and CDR2 is SVGAGI (reference sequence). V lost 2 bases and J lost 3, with 13 bases in between. CDR3 sequence (DNA): TGTGCCAGCAGTTACCCTAAGGATATCGACTATGGCTACACCTTC. This sequence encodes CASSYPKDIDYGYTF.

This clonotype showed up just a few times. V usage is TRBV28 and J usage is TRBJ1-2; D remains ambiguous. Germline values: CDR1 MDHEN, CDR2 SYDVKM. The CDR3 has 14 residues. V was shortened by 7 bases and J by 2 bases, with 14 bases between the two germline ends. The CDR3 spells CASTSGWTNYGYTF. The CDR3 DNA is TGTGCCAGCACCTCGGGTTGGACCAACTATGGCTACACCTTC.

This sequence joins TRBV2 and TRBJ2-3, with 12 positions matching TRBD2. The CDR3 totals 17 residues. V trimming: 5 bases; J trimming: 0 bases; junction bases outside the gene matches: 6. Germline V gene data show CDR1 as SNHLY and CDR2 as FYNNEI. DNA of the CDR3: TGTGCCAGCAGTCTGACTAGCGGGAGTGTTAGCACAGATACGCAGTATTTT. Protein product: CASSLTSGSVSTDTQYF.

This clonotype has more than one count but fewer than ten. The chain joins TRBV2 to TRBJ1-2, with a tentative D call TRBD1 (5 bases). The CDR3 is made up of 14 amino acids. Germline V lookup: CDR1 SNHLY, CDR2 FYNNEI. Trimming took 4 bases from V and 5 from J, leaving 14 bases between them. CDR3 coding DNA: TGTGCCAGCAGTGGGAGGAGGGGAACATATGGCTACACCTTC. It codes for CASSGRRGTYGYTF.

In its sample, this clonotype was seen a few times. The chain joins TRBV4-2 to TRBJ2-7; a possible D gene is TRBD1 (6 bases). The better agreement between TRBJ2-5 and the DNA end casts doubt on the J call. Germline V gene lookup returns CDR1 LGHNA and CDR2 YNFKEQ. CDR3 length: 18 amino acids. The CDR3 bases are TGTGCCAGCAGCCAAGAACCAGTCTTAGGGGCAGGGGAACAGACCCAGTACTTC. Translated: CASSQEPVLGAGEQTQYF.

The chain joins TRBV5-1 to TRBJ2-1; TRBD2 might be the D (6 bases). The better agreement between TRBJ2-7 and the DNA end casts doubt on the J call. CDR1 and CDR2 (germline): SGHRS, YFSETQ. The CDR3 spans 14 residues. CDR3 DNA sequence: TGCGCCAGCAGCTTGGATGGCGGGAACAATGAGCAGTACTTC. Residues: CASSLDGGNNEQYF.

The rearrangement uses TRBV7-2 and TRBJ1-2, with D maybe TRBD1 (6 bases). The CDR3 has 13 amino acids. Germline-derived CDR1 and CDR2 are SGHTA and FQGNSA. Deletions cut 6 bases from V and 8 bases from J, with 16 bases between. The DNA of the CDR3 is TGTGCCAGCAGACTACAGGGAGTAGGCGGCTACACCTTC. This encodes CASRLQGVGGYTF. The variable domain in full, with the rest retrieved from reference TRBV7-2 and TRBJ1-2, is GAGVSQSPSNKVTEKGKDVELRCDPISGHTALYWYRQSLGQGLEFLIYFQGNSAPDKSGLPSDRFSAERTGGSVSTLTIQRTQQEDSAVYLCASRLQGVGGYTFGSGTRLTVV.

There are a few counts of this clonotype. The rearrangement uses TRBV7-9 and TRBJ2-7; perhaps TRBD2 as D (5 bases). The CDR3 totals 15 residues. V gave up 5 bases and J gave up 2 bases, with 16 bases separating them. Germline V gene data show CDR1 as SEHNR and CDR2 as FQNEAQ (reference sequence). The CDR3 nucleotides are TGTGCCAGCAGCGCCATTCGGGGTCGTCCCTACGAGCAGTACTTC. The encoded protein is CASSAIRGRPYEQYF.

The chain couples TRBV9 to TRBJ2-6; D not resolved. V lost 0 bases and J 0 bases, leaving 4 bases between the germline ends. Looked up from germline, CDR1 is SGDLS and CDR2 is YYNGEE. There are 15 residues in the CDR3. The CDR3 sequence is CASSVGRSGANVLTF. DNA for the CDR3: TGTGCCAGCAGCGTAGGCCGCTCTGGGGCCAACGTCCTGACTTTC. The whole variable domain, remainder taken from reference TRBV9 and TRBJ2-6, is DSGVTQTPKHLITATGQRVTLRCSPRSGDLSVYWYQQSLDQGLQFLIQYYNGEERAKGNILERFSAQQFPDLHSELNLSSLELGDSALYFCASSVGRSGANVLTFGAGSRLTVL.

As to this clonotype: It is unclear where the CDR3 begins or ends on the DNA, so no DNA is shown, and the CDR3 is as TCRdb lists it. The V call is TRBV21-1, the J call TRBJ2-1. TRBV21-1 is a documented pseudogene. The CDR3 region is 17 residues in length, termini included. The CDR3 sequence: CASSKVVGGGSYNEQFF.

V usage is TRBV7-2 and J usage is TRBJ1-5, with a weak D call TRBD1 (5 bases). The germline V gene has CDR1 SGHTA and CDR2 FQGNSA. Trimming left V 1 base short and J 3 bases short, with 10 bases between. The CDR3 covers 15 residues. In DNA form, the CDR3 reads TGTGCCAGCAGCTTAGGCGGACATCCCAATCAGCCCCAGCATTTT. The encoded protein is CASSLGGHPNQPQHF. Variable domain in full (rest from reference TRBV7-2 and TRBJ1-5): GAGVSQSPSNKVTEKGKDVELRCDPISGHTALYWYRQSLGQGLEFLIYFQGNSAPDKSGLPSDRFSAERTGGSVSTLTIQRTQQEDSAVYLCASSLGGHPNQPQHFGDGTRLSIL.

The CDR3: CASSRHLREIPETQYF. The CDR3, as DNA: TGTGCCAGCAGCCGCCACCTTCGGGAGATACCAGAGACCCAGTACTTC. The chain has TRBV6-1 and TRBJ2-5; D may be TRBD2 (6 bases). The CDR3 length is 16 residues. V lost 6 bases, J lost 4 bases, and 21 bases lay in between. CDR1 and CDR2 (germline): MNHNS, SASEGT.

Only a few counts were recorded for this clonotype. This chain joins TRBV29-1 and TRBJ2-7; TRBD1 agrees at 8 bases. This CDR3 region has 13 residues. The V gene end was trimmed by 6 bases and the J gene end by 3 bases; junction bases not matched to a gene: 7. Germline assignment: CDR1 SQVTM and CDR2 ANQGSEA. The CDR3 nucleotides are TGCAGCGTACAGGGGGAGACCATCTACGAGCAGTACTTC. The encoded protein is CSVQGETIYEQYF.

The genes are TRBV29-1 and TRBJ2-7; 11 bases fit TRBD1. Germline V gene data show CDR1 as SQVTM and CDR2 as ANQGSEA. After removal of 4 bases from V and 6 bases from J, the junction contained 2 bases not matched to a gene. This CDR3 has 12 residues. CDR3 residues: CSVVGQGGEQYF. CDR3 coding DNA: TGCAGCGTTGTGGGACAGGGGGGCGAGCAGTACTTC.

This sequence joins TRBV18 and TRBJ2-7; 10 bases are shared with TRBD1. CDR1 and CDR2 (germline): KGHSH, LQKENI. Trimming removed 3 bases from V and 4 bases from J; junction bases left unmatched: 3. This CDR3 contains 14 residues. The CDR3 protein is CASSPLGQGYEQYF. The DNA for the CDR3 is TGTGCCAGCTCACCCCTGGGACAGGGGTACGAGCAGTACTTC.

The chain carries TRBV11-2 and TRBJ2-7, with 10 bases fitting TRBD2. Germline V CDR1 and CDR2: SGHAT, FQNNGV. Unmatched junction bases numbered 11, after V lost 5 bases and J lost 4 bases. The CDR3 has 16 amino acids. The CDR3 DNA reads as TGTGCCAGCAGCCCTAGGGGGGCTAGCGGGAGATACGAGCAGTACTTC. Amino acid sequence: CASSPRGASGRYEQYF.

This clonotype was seen many times. The V call is TRBV4-1, the J call TRBJ1-2; D is possibly TRBD1 (5 bases). Germline CDR1 reads MGHRA; CDR2 reads YSYEKL. CDR3 length: 16 amino acids. V lost 0 bases and J 2 bases, leaving 13 bases between the germline ends. CDR3 nucleotide sequence: TGCGCCAGCAGCCAAGACCGGGACGCATCGAACTATGGCTACACCTTC. Encoded protein: CASSQDRDASNYGYTF.

The chain has TRBV19 and TRBJ2-7, with unresolved D. Germline CDR1 and CDR2: LNHDA and SQIVND (reference sequence). Trimming cost V 1 base and J 1 base, with 11 bases left between them. This CDR3 has 15 amino acids. In DNA, the CDR3 is TGTGCCAGTAGTATAGCGGTGGATCTTTCCTACGAGCAGTACTTC. It specifies CASSIAVDLSYEQYF.

The chain recombines TRBV6-6 with TRBJ2-3, with unresolved D. Trimming stripped 4 bases from V and 4 bases from J, with 9 bases between. Per germline, CDR1 MNHNY and CDR2 SVGAGI (reference sequence). CDR3 size: 13 residues. This chain's CDR3 is CASSSQSPDTQYF. The CDR3 DNA sequence: TGTGCCAGCAGTTCGCAAAGCCCAGATACGCAGTATTTT.

The chain links TRBV12-3 or TRBV12-4 to TRBJ1-5; D is undetermined. The CDR3 is 15 amino acids. Trimming left V 2 bases short and J 2 bases short, with 10 bases between. The CDR3, as DNA: TGTGCCAGCAGTTTAATGGTCGGGGGCAATCAGCCCCAGCATTTT. Its translation: CASSLMVGGNQPQHF.

As regards this clonotype: The junction departs from germline at one end; a sequencing error may be responsible. The chain uses TRBV5-1 and TRBJ1-1; 7 bases fit TRBD1. The CDR3 sequence is 13 residues long. Germline V gene data show CDR1 as SGHRS and CDR2 as YFSETQ. This chain's CDR3 is CASRSRGETGAFF. For the CDR3, the DNA is TGCGCCAGCAGGTCCAGGGGGGAAACTGGAGCTTTCTTT.

In its sample, this clonotype was seen once. Compared with germline, one end of the junction differs, possibly owing to a read error. The J gene is TRBJ2-5, the V gene TRBV29-1, with D hard to call. CDR3 size: 16 residues. Germline V lookup: CDR1 SQVTM, CDR2 ANQGSEA. The CDR3 reads CSVQEARPVPGVTQYF. CDR3 DNA: TGCAGCGTTCAAGAGGCTCGACCTGTACCGGGCGTGACCCAGTACTTC.

This sequence joins TRBV5-1 and TRBJ2-4; 9 bases line up with TRBD2. The CDR3 contains 14 residues. The V and J ends lost 0 bases and 13 bases, in that order; junction bases with no gene match: 8. Germline loops: CDR1 SGHRS, CDR2 YFSETQ. CDR3 in DNA: TGCGCCAGCAGCTTGGGCCTAGCGGGGACCGCACAGTACTTC. Its protein is CASSLGLAGTAQYF.

This clonotype was seen only a few times. The genes are TRBV28 and TRBJ2-1; 14 bases match TRBD2. With V trimmed by 2 bases and J by 7 bases, 16 bases remained unmatched. This CDR3 has 20 amino acids. Germline values: CDR1 MDHEN, CDR2 SYDVKM. This CDR3 is CASSLPSQTSGRARPNEQFF. In DNA, the CDR3 is TGTGCCAGCAGTTTACCCTCCCAGACTAGCGGGAGGGCCCGGCCGAATGAGCAGTTCTTC.

As regards this clonotype: At one boundary the junction diverges from the germline segment, which might be a read error. This rearrangement joins TRBV20-1 to TRBJ1-1, with 7 bases that match TRBD1. Germline V gives CDR1 DFQATT, CDR2 SNEGSKA (reference sequence). The CDR3 has 17 amino acids. The CDR3 is CSARSISGTVGNTEAFF. In nucleotides, the CDR3 is TGCAGCGCTAGATCAATTTCCGGGACAGTCGGGAACACTGAAGCTTTCTTT.